These T cell receptor beta chains were read from a single sample in a study of T cells after yellow fever vaccination. TCRdb used MiXCR to reprocess the 5' RACE reads, holding one entry per CDR3 protein. The profile shows about 85,000 distinct CDR3 sequences, about 14% of them singletons. Sample: CD8+ T cells not binding an NS4B(214-222) dextramer, sorted from PBMCs, taken 21 days after the first yellow fever vaccination. Receptors were obtained from a man between 18 and 35 years old who received the YFV17D yellow fever vaccine. Each CDR3 is given with its conserved first and last residue. D genes are given only for firm matches. Rows may omit the clone size; those that give it use once, few, many or a size class.

clone_size	v_call	j_call	d_call	cdr3_aa	cdr3_nt
few	TRBV27	TRBJ1-1	.	CASSTYTGLDTEAFF	TGTGCCAGCAGTACTTATACAGGGTTGGACACTGAAGCTTTCTTT
few	TRBV6-5	TRBJ1-3	.	CASSWGSGNTIYF	TGTGCCAGCAGTTGGGGTTCTGGAAACACCATATATTTT
.	TRBV29-1	TRBJ1-4	.	CSVDGPSNEKLFF	TGCAGCGTTGACGGGCCTTCTAATGAAAAACTGTTTTTT
few	TRBV5-1	TRBJ2-1	TRBD2	CASSLEASGDNEQFF	TGCGCCAGCAGCTTGGAGGCTAGCGGTGACAATGAGCAGTTCTTC
few	TRBV4-1	TRBJ1-4	TRBD1	CAINRTGRRATNEKLFF	TGCGCCATAAATCGGACAGGGAGAAGAGCAACTAATGAAAAACTGTTTTTT
.	TRBV4-1	TRBJ1-3	.	CASSSHMGATSGNTIYF	TGCGCCAGCAGCTCCCATATGGGGGCGACCTCTGGAAACACCATATATTTT
.	TRBV28	TRBJ2-3	.	CASSLGGPTQYF	TGTGCCAGCAGTTTGGGGGGTCCTACGCAGTATTTT
.	TRBV9	TRBJ1-5	.	CASSWGWGQPQHF	TGTGCCAGCTCCTGGGGATGGGGACAGCCCCAGCATTTT
few	TRBV12-3/TRBV12-4	TRBJ2-5	.	CASSFRSGETQYF	TGTGCCAGCAGTTTTCGATCTGGAGAGACCCAGTACTTC
.	TRBV7-2	TRBJ2-7	.	CASSPPRGRVLYEQYF	TGTGCCAGCAGCCCCCCGCGGGGCAGGGTCCTCTACGAGCAGTACTTC
.	TRBV6-5	TRBJ2-7	TRBD2	CASSTAGTSYEQYF	TGTGCCAGCAGTACCGCCGGGACTAGCTACGAGCAGTACTTC
.	TRBV29-1	TRBJ2-1	.	CSVSSSSYNEQFF	TGCAGCGTCAGCTCTTCCTCCTACAATGAGCAGTTCTTC
few	TRBV29-1	TRBJ2-7	.	CSVEDGADEQYF	TGCAGCGTTGAAGACGGGGCTGACGAGCAGTACTTC
.	TRBV7-8	TRBJ2-5	TRBD1	CASSLGGQVTETQYF	TGTGCCAGCAGCTTAGGGGGACAGGTTACGGAGACCCAGTACTTC
few	TRBV27	TRBJ1-3	.	CASSLSWTSGNTIYF	TGTGCCAGCAGTTTATCCTGGACTTCTGGAAACACCATATATTTT
.	TRBV11-2	TRBJ2-2	TRBD2	CASSRTSGGLYTGELFF	TGTGCCAGCAGCCGGACTAGCGGGGGACTCTACACCGGGGAGCTGTTTTTT
once	TRBV29-1	TRBJ1-1	.	CSVEGRRAEAFF	TGCAGCGTTGAAGGGCGTCGGGCTGAAGCTTTCTTT
.	TRBV19	TRBJ1-2	.	CASSELTPRDGYTF	TGTGCCAGTAGTGAATTGACCCCCCGTGATGGCTACACCTTC